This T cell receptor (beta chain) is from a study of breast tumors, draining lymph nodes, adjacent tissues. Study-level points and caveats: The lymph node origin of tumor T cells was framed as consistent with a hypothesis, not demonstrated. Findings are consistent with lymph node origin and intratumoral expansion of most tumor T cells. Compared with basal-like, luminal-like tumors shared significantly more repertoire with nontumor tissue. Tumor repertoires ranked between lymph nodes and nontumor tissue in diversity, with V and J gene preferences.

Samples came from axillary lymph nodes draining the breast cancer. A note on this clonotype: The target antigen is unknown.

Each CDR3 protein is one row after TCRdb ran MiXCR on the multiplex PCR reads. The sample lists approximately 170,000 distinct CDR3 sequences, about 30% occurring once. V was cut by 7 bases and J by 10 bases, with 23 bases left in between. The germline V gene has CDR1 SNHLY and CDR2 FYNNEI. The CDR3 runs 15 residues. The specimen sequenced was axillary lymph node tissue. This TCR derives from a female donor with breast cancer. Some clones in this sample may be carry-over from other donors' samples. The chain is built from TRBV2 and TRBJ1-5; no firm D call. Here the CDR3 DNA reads TGTGCCAGCAATGGGCATCGGATCCTAGCGGGTCCCCAGCATTTT. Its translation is CASNGHRILAGPQHF. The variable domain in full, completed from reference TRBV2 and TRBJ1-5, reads EPEVTQTPSHQVTQMGQEVILRCVPISNHLYFYWYRQILGQKVEFLVSFYNNEISEKSEIFDDQFSVERPDGSNFTLKIRSTKLEDSAMYFCASNGHRILAGPQHFGDGTRLSIL.